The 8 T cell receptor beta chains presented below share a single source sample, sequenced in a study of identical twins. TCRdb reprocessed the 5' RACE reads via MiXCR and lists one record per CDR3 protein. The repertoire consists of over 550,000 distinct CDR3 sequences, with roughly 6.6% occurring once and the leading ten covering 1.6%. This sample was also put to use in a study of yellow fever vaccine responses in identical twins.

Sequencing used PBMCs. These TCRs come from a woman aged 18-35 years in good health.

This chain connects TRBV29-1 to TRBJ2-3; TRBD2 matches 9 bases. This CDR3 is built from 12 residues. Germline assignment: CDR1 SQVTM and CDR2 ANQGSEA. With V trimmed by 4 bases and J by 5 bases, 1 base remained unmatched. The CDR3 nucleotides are TGCAGCGTTGTTAGCGGGAGAGATACGCAGTATTTT. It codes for CSVVSGRDTQYF.

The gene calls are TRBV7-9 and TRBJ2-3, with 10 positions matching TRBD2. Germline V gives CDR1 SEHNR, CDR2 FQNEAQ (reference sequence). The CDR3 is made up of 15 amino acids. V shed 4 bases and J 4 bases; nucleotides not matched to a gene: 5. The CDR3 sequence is CASSYSSGRADTQYF. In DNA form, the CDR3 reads TGTGCCAGCAGCTATTCCAGCGGGAGGGCAGATACGCAGTATTTT.

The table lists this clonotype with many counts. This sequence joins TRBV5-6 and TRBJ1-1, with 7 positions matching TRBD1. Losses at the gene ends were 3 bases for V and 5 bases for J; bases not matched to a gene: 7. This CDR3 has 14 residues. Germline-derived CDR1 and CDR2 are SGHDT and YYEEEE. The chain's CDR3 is CASSSTGSRTEAFF. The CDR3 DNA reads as TGTGCCAGCAGCTCGACAGGGTCTAGGACTGAAGCTTTCTTT. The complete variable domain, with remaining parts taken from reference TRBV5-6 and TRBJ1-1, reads DAGVTQSPTHLIKTRGQQVTLRCSPKSGHDTVSWYQQALGQGPQFIFQYYEEEERQRGNFPDRFSGHQFPNYSSELNVNALLLGDSALYLCASSSTGSRTEAFFGQGTRLTVV.

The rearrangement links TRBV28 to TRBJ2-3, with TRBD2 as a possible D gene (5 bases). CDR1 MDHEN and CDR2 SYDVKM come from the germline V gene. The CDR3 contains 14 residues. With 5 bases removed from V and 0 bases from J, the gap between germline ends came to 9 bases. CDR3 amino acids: CASSTQRSTDTQYF. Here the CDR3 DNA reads TGTGCCAGCAGTACACAGCGGAGCACAGATACGCAGTATTTT.

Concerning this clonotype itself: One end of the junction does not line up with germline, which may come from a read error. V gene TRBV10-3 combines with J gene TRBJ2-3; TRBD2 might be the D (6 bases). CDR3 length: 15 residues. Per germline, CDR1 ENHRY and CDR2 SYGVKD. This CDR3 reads CAIKGERVSTDTQYF. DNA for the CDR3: TGCGCCATCAAAGGGGAGCGGGTTAGCACAGATACGCAGTATTTT.

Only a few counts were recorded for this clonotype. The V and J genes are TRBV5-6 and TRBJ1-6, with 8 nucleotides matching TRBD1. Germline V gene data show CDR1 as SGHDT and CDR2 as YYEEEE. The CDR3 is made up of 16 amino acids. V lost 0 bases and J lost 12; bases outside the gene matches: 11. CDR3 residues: CASSLATGGSQRPLHF. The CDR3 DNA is TGTGCCAGCAGCTTGGCCACAGGGGGTTCGCAGAGACCCCTCCACTTT.

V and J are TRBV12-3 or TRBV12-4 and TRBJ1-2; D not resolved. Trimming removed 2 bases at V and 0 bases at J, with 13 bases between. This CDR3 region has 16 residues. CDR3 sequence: CASSLSRTTANYGYTF. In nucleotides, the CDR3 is TGTGCCAGCAGTTTATCCCGGACGACCGCTAACTATGGCTACACCTTC.

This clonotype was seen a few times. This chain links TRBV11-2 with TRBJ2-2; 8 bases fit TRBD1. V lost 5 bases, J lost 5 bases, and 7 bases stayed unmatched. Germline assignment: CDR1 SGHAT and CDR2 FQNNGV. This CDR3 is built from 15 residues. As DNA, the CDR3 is TGTGCCAGCAGCCTCGGGACAGGAATGACCGGGGAGCTGTTTTTT. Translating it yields CASSLGTGMTGELFF.